Shown below are 20 T cell receptor beta chains from a single sample sequenced in a study of blood T cell repertoires in COVID-19. The protocol was immunoSEQ multiplex PCR, while the TCRdb copy is restricted to in-frame clones and leaves out a portion. The repertoire includes over 350,000 clones, roughly 90% of them detected once, and about 1.5% sits in the top ten. Sequencing was carried out using peripheral blood. These receptors were taken from a woman aged 25 to 39 with active or convalescent COVID-19.

This chain joins TRBV5-1 and TRBJ2-2; 7 bases are a match to TRBD1. Trimming took 0 bases from V and 2 from J; bases not matched to a gene: 1. CDR3 length equals 15 residues. Germline V gene data show CDR1 as SGHRS and CDR2 as YFSETQ. CDR3 in amino acids: CASSLGDSNTGELFF. The CDR3, as DNA: TGCGCCAGCAGCTTGGGGGACAGCAACACCGGGGAGCTGTTTTTT.

This chain links TRBV11-2 with TRBJ2-1; maybe TRBD1 (6 bases). The CDR3 is 15 amino acids. The V end lost 4 bases, the J end lost 5 bases, and 15 bases lay between the germline ends. Per germline, CDR1 SGHAT and CDR2 FQNNGV. The CDR3 loop reads CASSWPFRDNNEQFF. Here the CDR3 DNA reads TGTGCCAGCAGCTGGCCGTTCCGGGACAACAATGAGCAGTTCTTC.

The gene calls are TRBV19 and TRBJ1-5; D call uncertain. This CDR3 is 15 amino acids long. V was pared by 7 bases and J by 0 bases, with 13 bases between. Per the germline V gene, CDR1 is LNHDA and CDR2 is SQIVND (reference sequence). The CDR3 spells CASTTYDISNQPQHF. Here the CDR3 DNA reads TGTGCCAGTACGACGTATGACATTAGCAATCAGCCCCAGCATTTT.

V gene TRBV19 combines with J gene TRBJ1-1, with 10 bases lining up with TRBD1. Germline CDR1 reads LNHDA; CDR2 reads SQIVND (reference sequence). The CDR3 length is 13 residues. Unmatched junction bases numbered 2, after V lost 5 bases and J lost 5 bases. The CDR3 DNA is TGTGCCAGTAGTCCGGGACAGGGGACTGAAGCTTTCTTT. Amino acids: CASSPGQGTEAFF.

The rearrangement uses TRBV6-6 and TRBJ2-3; TRBD2 agrees at 10 bases. Germline assignment: CDR1 MNHNY and CDR2 SVGAGI (reference sequence). The CDR3 has 16 residues. The V segment lost 5 bases and the J segment 2 bases; nucleotides outside the gene matches: 7. CDR3 amino acids: CASSILAGGYTDTQYF. Here the CDR3 DNA reads TGTGCCAGCAGTATTTTAGCGGGGGGTTACACAGATACGCAGTATTTT.

The rearrangement uses TRBV27 and TRBJ2-1; 12 bases are shared with TRBD2. Trimming at V came to 10 bases and at J to 7 bases, leaving 17 bases not matched to a gene. Germline-derived CDR1 and CDR2 are MNHEY and SMNVEV (reference sequence). There are 17 residues in the CDR3. CDR3 residues: CATQLVPSGRARNEQFF. CDR3 coding DNA: TGTGCCACCCAACTTGTTCCTAGCGGGAGGGCTCGGAATGAGCAGTTCTTC.

This chain connects TRBV5-4 to TRBJ2-2; 8 bases agree with TRBD1. V lost 4 bases, J lost 6 bases, and 2 bases stayed unmatched. This CDR3 comprises 13 residues. Looked up from germline, CDR1 is SGHNT and CDR2 is YYREEE (reference sequence). Written as DNA, the CDR3 is TGTGCCAGCAGCCAACAGGGGGCCGGGGAGCTGTTTTTT. This gives the protein CASSQQGAGELFF.

Of note for this clone: The same CDR3 arises from other DNA sequences in this sample as well. The chain employs TRBV5-1 and TRBJ2-7; 10 bases are shared with TRBD1. The CDR3 totals 14 residues. The V and J ends lost 4 bases and 2 bases, in that order; junction bases with no gene match: 3. Germline V gives CDR1 SGHRS, CDR2 YFSETQ. CDR3: CASSPGQGAYEQYF. The CDR3 DNA follows: TGCGCCAGCAGCCCCGGACAGGGGGCCTACGAGCAGTACTTC.

The gene calls are TRBV6-5 and TRBJ2-3; TRBD1 agrees at 9 bases. There are 15 residues in the CDR3. With V trimmed by 7 bases and J by 2 bases, 7 bases remained unmatched. Germline V gene sequence: CDR1 MNHEY, CDR2 SVGAGI. This CDR3 reads CASKKQGAITDTQYF. CDR3 coding DNA: TGTGCCAGCAAAAAACAGGGGGCTATCACAGATACGCAGTATTTT.

Notes on this clone: Other DNA sequences in this specimen translate into the identical CDR3. This rearrangement joins TRBV29-1 to TRBJ1-2; D ambiguous. Germline V CDR1 and CDR2: SQVTM, ANQGSEA. Trimming shortened V by 4 bases and J by 2 bases, and 5 bases separated the two germline ends. The CDR3 sequence is 11 residues long. The CDR3 is CSVGQNYGYTF. CDR3 DNA sequence: TGCAGCGTTGGGCAGAACTATGGCTACACCTTC.

The chain combines TRBV6-5 with TRBJ1-5; D call uncertain. The CDR3 sequence is 13 residues long. Germline assignment: CDR1 MNHEY and CDR2 SVGAGI. V lost 6 bases to trimming and J lost 0 bases, with 6 bases between them. CDR3 DNA: TGTGCCAGCAGCCCGTATAGCAATCAGCCCCAGCATTTT. The encoded protein is CASSPYSNQPQHF.

The chain carries TRBV10-1 and TRBJ1-1, with D uncertain. Trimming left V 5 bases short and J 12 bases short, with 13 bases between. Germline V CDR1 and CDR2: WNHNN, SYGVQD (reference sequence). CDR3 size: 11 residues. This CDR3 is CASSNSWYTFF. CDR3 bases: TGCGCCAGCAGTAACTCGTGGTATACTTTCTTT.

DNA of the CDR3: TGTGCCAGCAGCTTTACCGGGACAGGGTGGAACTATGGCTACACCTTC. Its translation is CASSFTGTGWNYGYTF. V usage is TRBV7-2 and J usage is TRBJ1-2; TRBD1 matches at 9 bases. The CDR3 spans 16 residues. Losses at the gene ends were 3 bases for V and 2 bases for J; bases not matched to a gene: 7. Germline V lookup: CDR1 SGHTA, CDR2 FQGNSA.

The chain links TRBV27 to TRBJ1-6; D gene unclear. The CDR3 is made up of 15 amino acids. Trimming stripped 3 bases from V and 4 bases from J, with 10 bases between. Per the germline V gene, CDR1 is MNHEY and CDR2 is SMNVEV (reference sequence). Written as DNA, the CDR3 is TGTGCCAGCAGTTTTAGTAGCGATTATAATTCACCCCTCCACTTT. As protein: CASSFSSDYNSPLHF.

The V call is TRBV2, the J call TRBJ2-1; 8 positions match TRBD2. With 4 bases clipped from V and 3 bases from J, the junction kept 5 bases outside the gene matches. The CDR3 totals 15 residues. Germline V gives CDR1 SNHLY, CDR2 FYNNEI. CDR3 in amino acids: CASSGTSGLYNEQFF. The CDR3, as DNA: TGTGCCAGCAGTGGAACTAGCGGACTCTACAATGAGCAGTTCTTC.

This chain uses TRBV5-6 with TRBJ2-7; 8 nucleotides line up with TRBD1. CDR3 length: 14 residues. Germline-derived CDR1 and CDR2 are SGHDT and YYEEEE. After removal of 3 bases from V and 0 bases from J, the junction contained 2 bases not matched to a gene. CDR3 sequence (DNA): TGTGCCAGCAGCTCGGACAGGGACTCCTACGAGCAGTACTTC. As protein: CASSSDRDSYEQYF.

J is TRBJ1-1 and V is TRBV6-5; D perhaps matches TRBD1 (5 bases). Germline V gives CDR1 MNHEY, CDR2 SVGAGI. Trimming shortened V by 5 bases and J by 0 bases, and 13 bases separated the two germline ends. CDR3 length equals 15 residues. The CDR3 here is CASSLSSGVNTEAFF. The CDR3 nucleotides are TGTGCCAGCAGTCTCAGCTCGGGGGTGAACACTGAAGCTTTCTTT.

Worth noting for this clone: Other nucleotide sequences from this sample produce the same CDR3. The V and J genes are TRBV5-1 and TRBJ2-5; TRBD1 matches 8 bases. This CDR3 is built from 14 residues. Germline lookup yields CDR1 SGHRS and CDR2 YFSETQ. The trim removed 0 bases at V and 4 bases at J, leaving 2 bases unmatched. The CDR3 protein is CASSLGQGRETQYF. DNA of the CDR3: TGCGCCAGCAGCTTGGGACAGGGGCGAGAGACCCAGTACTTC. The full variable domain, in which reference TRBV5-1 and TRBJ2-5 provide the parts outside the CDR3, is KAGVTQTPRYLIKTRGQQVTLSCSPISGHRSVSWYQQTPGQGLQFLFEYFSETQRNKGNFPGRFSGRQFSNSRSEMNVSTLELGDSALYLCASSLGQGRETQYFGPGTRLLVL.

This clone occurred a few times. The chain links TRBV2 to TRBJ2-2; D call uncertain. V was pared by 2 bases and J by 5 bases, with 9 bases between. CDR1 is SNHLY and CDR2 is FYNNEI in the germline V gene. The CDR3 length is 14 residues. The DNA of the CDR3 is TGTGCCAGCAGTGAAAAGGCTAGAACCGGGGAGCTGTTTTTT. Translated, it gives CASSEKARTGELFF.

V is TRBV11-2 and J is TRBJ1-2; 12 nucleotides line up with TRBD1. Unmatched junction bases numbered 12, after V lost 6 bases and J lost 4 bases. Per the germline V gene, CDR1 is SGHAT and CDR2 is FQNNGV. The CDR3 runs 17 residues. The CDR3 sequence is CASRPPGQGAQSYGYTF. CDR3 bases: TGTGCCAGCAGACCTCCGGGACAGGGGGCTCAGAGCTATGGCTACACCTTC.